The 31 T cell receptor beta chains below were found in one sample sequenced in a study of molecular identifiers for immune sequencing clone quantification. TCRdb re-called the PCR reads with MiXCR, one entry per CDR3 protein. The table includes about 40,000 distinct CDR3 sequences, about 18% detected once. Input material: naive CD8+ T cells from blood, with Jurkat cell RNA spiked in. Subset in this sample: FACS-sorted CD8+CD4-CCR7+CD45RA+ naive T cells. The receptor set was obtained from a human donor in good health. Some libraries in this study had Jurkat cell RNA spiked in.

There are many counts of this clonotype. The chain carries TRBV6-5 and TRBJ2-1, with D possibly being TRBD2 (5 bases). Germline CDR1 and CDR2: MNHEY and SVGAGI. Between the trimmed V and J ends, which lost 5 bases and 8 bases, there was a span of 13 bases. The CDR3 totals 13 residues. CDR3 nucleotides: TGTGCCAGCAGTGCCACTAGAAGGTATGAGCAGTTCTTC. Residues: CASSATRRYEQFF.

This clonotype appeared many times. The chain links TRBV27 to TRBJ2-4, with D possibly being TRBD1 or TRBD2 (5 bases each). The CDR3 extends over 14 amino acids. V was cut by 3 bases and J by 4 bases, with 10 bases left in between. Germline assignment: CDR1 MNHEY and CDR2 SMNVEV (reference sequence). CDR3 protein: CASSFNRTKNIQYF. CDR3 DNA: TGTGCCAGCAGTTTTAACAGGACTAAAAACATTCAGTACTTC.

This clonotype was seen ten or more times. The chain uses TRBV7-2 and TRBJ2-5, with 10 bases aligning to TRBD1. The CDR3 covers 15 residues. The ends lost 3 bases at V and 7 bases at J; junction bases unmatched: 8. Germline values: CDR1 SGHTA, CDR2 FQGNSA. The CDR3 loop reads CASSFGVGTGVTQYF. The CDR3 bases are TGTGCCAGCAGCTTCGGGGTAGGGACAGGGGTGACCCAGTACTTC.

At least ten counts were recorded for this clonotype. This chain joins TRBV29-1 and TRBJ2-2, with 7 positions matching TRBD2. V shed 7 bases, J shed 6 bases, and the junction held 17 bases outside the gene matches. Germline CDR1 is SQVTM and CDR2 is ANQGSEA. The CDR3 spans 16 residues. The CDR3 is CSAEGFRGGLAGELFF. In DNA form, the CDR3 reads TGCAGCGCCGAGGGGTTCCGGGGAGGGTTGGCCGGGGAGCTGTTTTTT.

The chain uses TRBV5-6 and TRBJ2-1; 9 bases fit TRBD2. The trim removed 0 bases at V and 9 bases at J, leaving 7 bases unmatched. The CDR3 runs 15 residues. The germline CDR1 and CDR2 sequences are SGHDT and YYEEEE. The CDR3 region is CASSLDAGGPGEQFF. CDR3 bases: TGTGCCAGCAGCTTGGACGCGGGAGGGCCCGGTGAGCAGTTCTTC.

This clonotype occurred a few times. The chain has TRBV4-3 and TRBJ1-2; D perhaps matches TRBD1 (6 bases). This CDR3 region has 15 residues. Germline V gives CDR1 LGHNA, CDR2 YSLEER. V shed 0 bases and J shed 4 bases, with 12 bases lying between them. CDR3 bases: TGCGCCAGCAGCCAAGATTGGACAGCCACCTATGGCTACACCTTC. The encoded protein is CASSQDWTATYGYTF.

This clonotype was found many times. The rearrangement uses TRBV24-1 and TRBJ2-1; TRBD2 agrees at 10 bases. The CDR3 totals 14 residues. V lost 6 bases and J lost 10; bases outside the gene matches: 8. Per the germline V gene, CDR1 is KGHDR and CDR2 is SFDVKD. CDR3 protein: CATSYSGRSGEQFF. CDR3 in DNA: TGTGCCACCAGTTATAGCGGGAGGTCTGGCGAGCAGTTCTTC.

As to this clonotype: The junction does not match germline at one end; this may be a read error. The J gene is TRBJ1-5, the V gene TRBV6-2 or TRBV6-3; D unclear. Germline loops: CDR1 MNHEY, CDR2 SVGEGT. This CDR3 has 14 residues. DNA of the CDR3: TGTGCCAGCTCCTACGACCCCGAAAGGCAGCCCCAGCACTTT. This gives the protein CASSYDPERQPQHF.

This clonotype was found many times. The chain joins TRBV14 to TRBJ2-3; D remains unclear. Between the trimmed V and J ends, which lost 2 bases and 4 bases, there was a span of 13 bases. CDR1 and CDR2 (germline): SGHDN, FVKESK. This CDR3 has 15 residues. CDR3 DNA sequence: TGTGCCAGCAGCCAATTCATCACCGATCCAGATACGCAGTATTTT. Its translation is CASSQFITDPDTQYF. The full variable domain, in which reference TRBV14 and TRBJ2-3 provide the parts outside the CDR3, is EAGVTQFPSHSVIEKGQTVTLRCDPISGHDNLYWYRRVMGKEIKFLLHFVKESKQDESGMPNNRFLAERTGGTYSTLKVQPAELEDSGVYFCASSQFITDPDTQYFGPGTRLTVL.

The table lists this clonotype with a count of one. V gene TRBV7-8 combines with J gene TRBJ2-1; possible D gene TRBD2, 5 bases. This CDR3 is 15 amino acids long. From germline, CDR1 is SGHVS and CDR2 FQNEAQ. Trimming cost V 1 base and J 3 bases, with 10 bases left between them. CDR3 sequence: CASSLGLALYNEQFF. The DNA of the CDR3 is TGTGCCAGCAGCTTAGGGCTAGCCCTCTACAATGAGCAGTTCTTC.

This clonotype has just one count. It may be a read error: a sequence one base away is much more abundant. The CDR3 does not close with the conserved phenylalanine or tryptophan, likely indicating a read error. The chain couples TRBV6-5 to TRBJ2-1; D not resolved. The CDR3 extends over 13 amino acids. Germline CDR1 and CDR2: MNHEY and SVGAGI. With 3 bases removed from V and 10 bases from J, the gap between germline ends came to 13 bases. The CDR3 nucleotides are TGTGCCAGCAGTTATGACGCTTTCTGGGAGCAGTTCTCC. Protein sequence: CASSYDAFWEQFS.

The chain employs TRBV27 and TRBJ1-2, with unresolved D. Germline CDR1 reads MNHEY; CDR2 reads SMNVEV (reference sequence). This CDR3 spans 15 amino acids. V dropped 4 bases and J dropped 2 bases, with 14 bases sitting between them. The CDR3, as DNA: TGTGCCAGCAGTTCCCTCCTCAGGTTAAACTATGGCTACACCTTC. Protein sequence: CASSSLLRLNYGYTF.

The rearrangement uses TRBV9 and TRBJ2-1; 12 bases line up with TRBD2. V lost 4 bases to trimming and J lost 4 bases; unmatched junction nucleotides: 9. CDR1 and CDR2 from the germline V gene are SGDLS and YYNGEE. The CDR3 has 17 residues. The CDR3 loop reads CASSIELAGGGYNEQFF. The CDR3 bases are TGTGCCAGCAGCATCGAACTAGCGGGAGGAGGGTACAATGAGCAGTTCTTC.

This clonotype was observed a few times. This may come from a read error, since a much larger clone is one base off. The gene calls are TRBV7-9 and TRBJ2-1; 8 bases line up with TRBD2. CDR3 length: 16 amino acids. V lost 5 bases and J lost 8; bases outside the gene matches: 14. Per germline, CDR1 SEHNR and CDR2 FQNEAQ (reference sequence). CDR3: CASSPAGGRTRDEQFF. DNA for the CDR3: TGTGCCAGCAGCCCCGCAGGCGGGAGGACCAGGGATGAGCAGTTCTTC. The full variable domain, with the rest looked up from reference TRBV7-9 and TRBJ2-1, is DTGVSQNPRHKITKRGQNVTFRCDPISEHNRLYWYRQTLGQGPEFLTYFQNEAQLEKSRLLSDRFSAERPKGSFSTLEIQRTEQGDSAMYLCASSPAGGRTRDEQFFGPGTRLTVL.

This clonotype was observed many times. The chain links TRBV6-2 or TRBV6-3 to TRBJ1-2, with TRBD1 as a possible D gene (6 bases). Germline V lookup: CDR1 MNHEY, CDR2 SVGEGT. V was shortened by 8 bases and J by 3 bases, with 10 bases between the two germline ends. The CDR3 has 12 residues. The CDR3 sequence is CASATGYYGYTF. In DNA, the CDR3 is TGTGCCAGCGCGACAGGCTACTATGGCTACACCTTC.

In its sample, this clonotype was seen many times. CDR3 coding DNA: TGTGCCACCAGTGATTTAGACGCTCCCCTGGGTCAGCCCCAGCATTTT. Translating it yields CATSDLDAPLGQPQHF. The rearrangement uses TRBV24-1 and TRBJ1-5; no clear D gene. V was trimmed by 1 base and J by 6 bases, leaving 15 bases between them. This CDR3 has 16 residues. Germline CDR1 KGHDR, CDR2 SFDVKD.

Notes on this clonotype: Just one base apart from a much larger clone, this may be a read error. J is TRBJ2-1 and V is TRBV13; maybe TRBD2 (5 bases). V was trimmed by 7 bases and J by 8 bases, leaving 21 bases between them. Germline V gene sequence: CDR1 PRHDT, CDR2 FYEKMQ (reference sequence). This CDR3 contains 15 residues. CDR3 sequence reads: CASTGPSQIFDEQFF. The CDR3 DNA reads as TGTGCCAGCACCGGACCTAGCCAAATCTTCGATGAGCAGTTCTTC.

Ten or more counts support this clonotype. The chain employs TRBV9 and TRBJ2-2; D unclear. From germline, CDR1 is SGDLS and CDR2 YYNGEE. Trimming pared 0 bases from V and 6 bases from J, leaving 9 bases between. CDR3 length: 14 amino acids. The CDR3: CASSVAGNPGELFF. CDR3 bases: TGTGCCAGCAGCGTAGCTGGTAACCCCGGGGAGCTGTTTTTT.

This clonotype has ten or more counts. The V and J genes are TRBV7-8 and TRBJ2-5; TRBD2 is a possible D gene (6 bases). The CDR3 runs 16 residues. The germline V gene encodes CDR1 SGHVS and CDR2 FQNEAQ. Trimming removed 1 base from V and 2 bases from J, with 14 bases in between. CDR3 protein: CASSLEASVNQETQYF. The CDR3 DNA sequence: TGTGCCAGCAGCTTAGAAGCTAGCGTGAATCAAGAGACCCAGTACTTC.

With respect to this clonotype: A much larger clone lies one base from this, so it may be a read error. As the CDR3 is not closed by the conserved phenylalanine or tryptophan, this likely results from a read error. The V gene is TRBV7-3, the J gene TRBJ2-3; the D gene could be TRBD1 or TRBD2 (5 bases each). Germline V gives CDR1 SGHTA, CDR2 FQGTGA. V was cut by 5 bases and J by 2 bases, with 14 bases left in between. CDR3 length: 15 amino acids. The CDR3 DNA is TGTGCCAGCAGCCAAAGAGGGGCGCCCACAGATACGCAGTATCTT. Protein sequence: CASSQRGAPTDTQYL.

The sample holds many counts of this clonotype. The CDR3 loop reads CASRSGGTYEQYF. CDR3 coding DNA: TGTGCCAGCCGGTCGGGGGGGACCTACGAGCAGTACTTC. The chain uses TRBV7-2 and TRBJ2-7; 8 bases align to TRBD2. Germline CDR1 is SGHTA and CDR2 is FQGNSA. The CDR3 consists of 13 residues. The V gene end was trimmed by 8 bases and the J gene end by 2 bases; junction bases not matched to a gene: 5. The full variable domain, rest sourced from reference TRBV7-2 and TRBJ2-7, is GAGVSQSPSNKVTEKGKDVELRCDPISGHTALYWYRQSLGQGLEFLIYFQGNSAPDKSGLPSDRFSAERTGGSVSTLTIQRTQQEDSAVYLCASRSGGTYEQYFGPGTRLTVT.

The table lists this clonotype with many counts. This chain uses TRBV3-1 with TRBJ2-1, with a possible D match to TRBD2 (6 bases). CDR1 and CDR2 from the germline V gene are LGHDT and YNNKEL (reference sequence). V was shortened by 0 bases and J by 2 bases, with 20 bases between the two germline ends. This CDR3 comprises 19 residues. As DNA, the CDR3 is TGTGCCAGCAGCCAAGAGGGGTCGGGCGGGAAACCCCCCTACAATGAGCAGTTCTTC. Its translation: CASSQEGSGGKPPYNEQFF.

This clonotype was recorded at least ten times. V gene TRBV12-3 or TRBV12-4 combines with J gene TRBJ2-1; D is undetermined. The CDR3 spans 12 residues. V lost 5 bases to trimming and J lost 6 bases, with 8 bases between them. This CDR3 is CASSMSINEQFF. CDR3 bases: TGTGCCAGCAGTATGTCCATCAATGAGCAGTTCTTC.

This clonotype was seen many times. The rearrangement uses TRBV6-2 or TRBV6-3 and TRBJ2-2; D uncertain. The CDR3 is 13 amino acids. The germline V gene has CDR1 MNHEY and CDR2 SVGEGT. Between the trimmed V and J ends, which lost 4 bases and 2 bases, there was a span of 5 bases. CDR3 region: CASSFTNTGELFF. The DNA of the CDR3 is TGTGCCAGCAGTTTCACCAACACCGGGGAGCTGTTTTTT.

In this sample, this clonotype turned up many times. The V and J genes are TRBV11-2 and TRBJ2-4; D call uncertain. Germline lookup yields CDR1 SGHAT and CDR2 FQNNGV. The CDR3 loop spans 16 amino acids. V was trimmed by 5 bases and J by 5 bases, leaving 19 bases between them. The CDR3 DNA reads as TGTGCCAGCAGCCATCTTTATACGGGCTCCCAAAACATTCAGTACTTC. It codes for CASSHLYTGSQNIQYF.

The chain carries TRBV4-3 and TRBJ2-1; the D is unclear. There are 16 residues in the CDR3. Trimming cost V 0 bases and J 1 base, with 10 bases left between them. Per the germline V gene, CDR1 is LGHNA and CDR2 is YSLEER. The CDR3, as DNA: TGCGCCAGCAGCCAAGATCTTTGGGGATCCTACAATGAGCAGTTCTTC. Its translation is CASSQDLWGSYNEQFF.

This clonotype was picked up many times. The chain has TRBV7-8 and TRBJ2-5; 12 bases align to TRBD2. The germline CDR1 and CDR2 sequences are SGHVS and FQNEAQ. The CDR3 is 20 residues long. The trim removed 4 bases at V and 5 bases at J, leaving 20 bases unmatched. Here the CDR3 reads CASSSLLRILAGGLDETQYF. In DNA form, the CDR3 reads TGTGCCAGCAGCTCCTTACTTCGGATTCTAGCGGGAGGGTTGGACGAGACCCAGTACTTC.

The sample holds many counts of this clonotype. The gene calls are TRBV27 and TRBJ2-5, with D uncertain. The germline V gene encodes CDR1 MNHEY and CDR2 SMNVEV (reference sequence). The CDR3 contains 13 residues. The V end was cut by 4 bases, the J end by 4 bases, with 10 bases between. The CDR3 DNA reads as TGTGCCAGCAGTTCTGTTATAGGAGAGACCCAGTACTTC. Translated: CASSSVIGETQYF.

In its sample, this clonotype was seen many times. At one end, the junction sequence differs from germline, possibly due to a read error. The chain joins TRBV7-2 to TRBJ2-3, with 9 bases identical to TRBD2. The CDR3 extends over 12 amino acids. From germline, CDR1 is SGHTA and CDR2 FQGNSA. CDR3 region: CASSQGEREVPF. The CDR3 DNA follows: TGTGCCAGCAGCCAAGGAGAGCGGGAGGTACCCTTT. The full variable domain, completed using reference TRBV7-2 and TRBJ2-3, is GAGVSQSPSNKVTEKGKDVELRCDPISGHTALYWYRQSLGQGLEFLIYFQGNSAPDKSGLPSDRFSAERTGGSVSTLTIQRTQQEDSAVYLCASSQGEREVPFGPGTRLTVL.

For this clonotype: Possible read error: a much larger clone is one base away. This chain uses TRBV7-9 with TRBJ2-3; D is uncertain. The CDR3 consists of 12 residues. CDR1 and CDR2 from the germline V gene are SEHNR and FQNEAQ (reference sequence). The CDR3: CAGSFDADTQYF. In nucleotides, the CDR3 is TGTGCCGGCAGCTTTGACGCAGATACGCAGTATTTT.

The genes are TRBV25-1 and TRBJ2-4; D unclear. The V end lost 6 bases, the J end lost 0 bases, and 9 bases lay between the germline ends. CDR1 MGHDK and CDR2 SYGVNS come from the germline V gene. The CDR3 is made up of 14 amino acids. The CDR3 sequence is CASSDGGAKNIQYF. CDR3 nucleotide sequence: TGTGCCAGCAGCGACGGCGGAGCCAAAAACATTCAGTACTTC.